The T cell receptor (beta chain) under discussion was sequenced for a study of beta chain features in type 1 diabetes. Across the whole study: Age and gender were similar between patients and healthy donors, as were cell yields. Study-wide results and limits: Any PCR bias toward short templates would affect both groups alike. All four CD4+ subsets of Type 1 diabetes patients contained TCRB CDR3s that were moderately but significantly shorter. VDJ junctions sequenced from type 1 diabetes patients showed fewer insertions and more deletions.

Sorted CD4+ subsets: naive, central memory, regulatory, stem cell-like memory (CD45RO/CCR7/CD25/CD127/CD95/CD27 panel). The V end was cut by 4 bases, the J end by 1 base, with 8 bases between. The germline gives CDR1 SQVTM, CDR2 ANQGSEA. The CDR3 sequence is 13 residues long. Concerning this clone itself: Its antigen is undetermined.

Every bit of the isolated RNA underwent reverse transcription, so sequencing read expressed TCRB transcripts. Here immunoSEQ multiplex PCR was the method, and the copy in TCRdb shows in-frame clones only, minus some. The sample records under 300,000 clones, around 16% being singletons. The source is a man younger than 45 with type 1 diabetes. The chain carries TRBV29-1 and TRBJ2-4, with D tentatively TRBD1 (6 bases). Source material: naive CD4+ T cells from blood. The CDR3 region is CSVGTVAKNIQYF. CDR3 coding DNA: TGCAGCGTTGGGACAGTGGCCAAAAACATTCAGTACTTC.